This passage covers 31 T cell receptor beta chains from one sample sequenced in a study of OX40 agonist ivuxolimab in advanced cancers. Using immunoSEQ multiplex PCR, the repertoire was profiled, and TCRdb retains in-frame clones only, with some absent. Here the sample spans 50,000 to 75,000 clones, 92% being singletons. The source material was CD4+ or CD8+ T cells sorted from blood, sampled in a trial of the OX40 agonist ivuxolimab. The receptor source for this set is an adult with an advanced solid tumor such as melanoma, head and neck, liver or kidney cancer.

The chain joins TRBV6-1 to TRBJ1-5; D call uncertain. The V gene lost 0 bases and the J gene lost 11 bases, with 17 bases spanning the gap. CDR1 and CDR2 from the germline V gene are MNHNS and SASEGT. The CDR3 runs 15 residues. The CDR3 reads CASSEAQWGVLSQHF. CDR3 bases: TGTGCCAGCAGTGAAGCGCAATGGGGTGTGTTGTCCCAGCATTTT.

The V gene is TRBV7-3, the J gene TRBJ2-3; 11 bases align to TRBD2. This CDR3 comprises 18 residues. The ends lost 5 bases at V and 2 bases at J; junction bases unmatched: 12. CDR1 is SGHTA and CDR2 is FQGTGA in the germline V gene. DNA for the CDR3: TGTGCCAGCAGCCCAAACCAACGACTAGCGGGGAACACAGATACGCAGTATTTT. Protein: CASSPNQRLAGNTDTQYF.

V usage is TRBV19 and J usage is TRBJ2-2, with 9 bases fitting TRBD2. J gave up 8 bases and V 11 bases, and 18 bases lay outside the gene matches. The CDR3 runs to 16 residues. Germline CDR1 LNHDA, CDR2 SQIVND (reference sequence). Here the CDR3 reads CASRPSGVMYSGELFF. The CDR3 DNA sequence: TGTGCCTCTAGGCCTAGCGGGGTTATGTACAGTGGGGAGCTGTTTTTT.

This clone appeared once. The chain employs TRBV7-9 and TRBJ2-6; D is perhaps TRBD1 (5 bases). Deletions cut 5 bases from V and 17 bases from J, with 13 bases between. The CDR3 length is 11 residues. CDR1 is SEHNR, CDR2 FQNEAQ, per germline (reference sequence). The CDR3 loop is CASSLQEHVTF. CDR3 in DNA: TGTGCCAGCAGCCTACAGGAGCACGTGACTTTC.

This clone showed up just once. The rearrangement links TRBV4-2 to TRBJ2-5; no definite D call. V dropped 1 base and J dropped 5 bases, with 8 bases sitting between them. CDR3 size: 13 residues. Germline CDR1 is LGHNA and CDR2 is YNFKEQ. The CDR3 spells CASSQGVGETQYF. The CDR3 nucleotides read TGTGCCAGCAGCCAAGGCGTAGGGGAGACCCAGTACTTC.

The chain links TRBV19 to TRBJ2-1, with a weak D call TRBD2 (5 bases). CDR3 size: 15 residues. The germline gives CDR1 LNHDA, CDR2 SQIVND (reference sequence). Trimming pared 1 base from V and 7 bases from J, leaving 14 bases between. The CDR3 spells CASSIVGPPGNEQFF. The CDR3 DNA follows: TGTGCCAGTAGTATAGTTGGACCCCCGGGGAATGAGCAGTTCTTC.

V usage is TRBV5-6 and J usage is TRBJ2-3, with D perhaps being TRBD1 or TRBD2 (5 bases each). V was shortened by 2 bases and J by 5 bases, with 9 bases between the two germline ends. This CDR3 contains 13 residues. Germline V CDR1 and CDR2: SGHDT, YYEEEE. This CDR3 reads CASSLEGIDTQYF. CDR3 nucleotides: TGTGCCAGCAGCTTAGAGGGGATAGATACGCAGTATTTT.

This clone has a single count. The CDR3 here is CASSVGGSDTGELFF. CDR3 bases: TGCGCCAGCAGTGTTGGGGGGTCTGACACCGGGGAGCTGTTTTTT. The gene calls are TRBV10-2 and TRBJ2-2; TRBD2 might be the D (6 bases). The length of the CDR3 is 15 residues. CDR1 is WSHSY, CDR2 SAAADI, per germline. V was shortened by 4 bases and J by 3 bases, with 12 bases between the two germline ends.

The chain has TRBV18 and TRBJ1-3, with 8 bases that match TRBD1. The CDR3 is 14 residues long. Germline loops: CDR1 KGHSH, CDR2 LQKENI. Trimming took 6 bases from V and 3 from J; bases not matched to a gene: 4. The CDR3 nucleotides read TGTGCCAGCTCGCCCGACAGGGGTGGAAACACCATATATTTT. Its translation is CASSPDRGGNTIYF.

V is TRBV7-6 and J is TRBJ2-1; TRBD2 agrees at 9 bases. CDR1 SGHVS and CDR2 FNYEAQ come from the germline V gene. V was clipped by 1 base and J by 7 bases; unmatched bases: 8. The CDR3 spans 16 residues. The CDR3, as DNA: TGTGCCAGCAGCTTAGTTTGGCGGGGGGGCAATAATGAGCAGTTCTTC. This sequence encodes CASSLVWRGGNNEQFF. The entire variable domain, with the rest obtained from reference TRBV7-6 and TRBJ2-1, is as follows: GAGVSQSPRYKVTKRGQDVALRCDPISGHVSLYWYRQALGQGPEFLTYFNYEAQQDKSGLPNDRFSAERPEGSISTLTIQRTEQRDSAMYRCASSLVWRGGNNEQFFGPGTRLTVL.

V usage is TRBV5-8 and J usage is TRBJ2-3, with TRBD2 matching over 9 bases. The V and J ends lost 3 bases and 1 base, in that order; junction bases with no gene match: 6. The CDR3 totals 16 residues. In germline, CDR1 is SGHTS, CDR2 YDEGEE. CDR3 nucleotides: TGTGCCAGCAGCTGGGAGCGGGGGGCCGGCACAGATACGCAGTATTTT. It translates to CASSWERGAGTDTQYF.

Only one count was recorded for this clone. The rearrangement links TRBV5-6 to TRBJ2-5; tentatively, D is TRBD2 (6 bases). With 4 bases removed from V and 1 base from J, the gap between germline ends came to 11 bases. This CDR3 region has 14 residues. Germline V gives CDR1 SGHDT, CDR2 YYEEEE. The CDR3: CASSIVAVQETQYF. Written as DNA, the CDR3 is TGTGCCAGCAGCATTGTAGCGGTCCAAGAGACCCAGTACTTC.

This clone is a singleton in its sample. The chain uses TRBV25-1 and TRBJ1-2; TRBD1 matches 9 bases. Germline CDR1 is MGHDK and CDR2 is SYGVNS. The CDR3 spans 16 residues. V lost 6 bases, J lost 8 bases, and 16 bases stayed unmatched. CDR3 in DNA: TGTGCCAGCAGCCAGAATCCCGACACAGGGGGCGGCGGCTACACCTTC. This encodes CASSQNPDTGGGGYTF.

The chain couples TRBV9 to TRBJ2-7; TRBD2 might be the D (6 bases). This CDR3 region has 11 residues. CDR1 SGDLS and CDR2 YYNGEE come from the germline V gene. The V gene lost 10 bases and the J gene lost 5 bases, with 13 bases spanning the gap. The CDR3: CAYRRVDEQYF. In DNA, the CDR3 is TGTGCCTACCGGAGGGTGGACGAGCAGTACTTC.

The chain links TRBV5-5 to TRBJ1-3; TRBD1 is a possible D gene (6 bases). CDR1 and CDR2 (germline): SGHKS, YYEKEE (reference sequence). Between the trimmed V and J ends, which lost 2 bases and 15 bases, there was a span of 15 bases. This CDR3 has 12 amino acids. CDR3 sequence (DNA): TGTGCCAGCAGCTTTAACAGGGTCCGGTCATATTTT. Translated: CASSFNRVRSYF.

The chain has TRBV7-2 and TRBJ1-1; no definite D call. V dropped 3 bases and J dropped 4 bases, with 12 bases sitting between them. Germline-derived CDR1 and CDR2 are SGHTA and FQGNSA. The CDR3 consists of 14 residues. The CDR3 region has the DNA TGTGCCAGCAGCTTTGGGCGGTTGGGCACTGAAGCTTTCTTT. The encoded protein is CASSFGRLGTEAFF.

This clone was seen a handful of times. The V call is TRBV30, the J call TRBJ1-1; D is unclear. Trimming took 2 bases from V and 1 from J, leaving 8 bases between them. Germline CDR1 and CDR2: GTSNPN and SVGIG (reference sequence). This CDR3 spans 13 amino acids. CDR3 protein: CAWSPISNTEAFF. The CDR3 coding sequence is TGTGCCTGGAGTCCAATCTCGAACACTGAAGCTTTCTTT.

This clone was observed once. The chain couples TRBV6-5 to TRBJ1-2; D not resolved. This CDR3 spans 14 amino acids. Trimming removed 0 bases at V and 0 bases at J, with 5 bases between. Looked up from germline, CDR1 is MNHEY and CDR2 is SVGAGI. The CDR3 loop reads CASSYSGANYGYTF. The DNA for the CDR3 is TGTGCCAGCAGTTACTCGGGAGCTAACTATGGCTACACCTTC.

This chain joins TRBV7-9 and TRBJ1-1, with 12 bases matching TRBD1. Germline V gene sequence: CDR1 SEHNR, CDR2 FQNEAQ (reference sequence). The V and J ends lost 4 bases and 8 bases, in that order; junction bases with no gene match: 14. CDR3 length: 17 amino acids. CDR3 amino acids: CASSSGRDRGLGSEAFF. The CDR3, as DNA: TGTGCCAGCAGCTCGGGCCGGGACAGGGGGCTAGGGTCGGAAGCTTTCTTT.

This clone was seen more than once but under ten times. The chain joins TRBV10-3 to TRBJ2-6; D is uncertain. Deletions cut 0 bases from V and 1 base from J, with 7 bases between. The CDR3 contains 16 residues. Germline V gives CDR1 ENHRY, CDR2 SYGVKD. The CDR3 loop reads CAISESFGSGANVLTF. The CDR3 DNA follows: TGTGCCATCAGTGAGTCCTTCGGGTCTGGGGCCAACGTCCTGACTTTC.

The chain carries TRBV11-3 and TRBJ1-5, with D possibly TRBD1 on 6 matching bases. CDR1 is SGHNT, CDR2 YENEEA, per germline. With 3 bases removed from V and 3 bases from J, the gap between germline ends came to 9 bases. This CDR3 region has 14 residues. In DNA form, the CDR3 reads TGTGCCAGCAGCTTGGGGGGGCCCAATCAGCCCCAGCATTTT. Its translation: CASSLGGPNQPQHF.

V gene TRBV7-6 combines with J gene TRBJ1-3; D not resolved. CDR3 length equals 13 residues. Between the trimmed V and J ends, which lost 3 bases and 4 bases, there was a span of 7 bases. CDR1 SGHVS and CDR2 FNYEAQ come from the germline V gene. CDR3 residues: CASSFQAGNTIYF. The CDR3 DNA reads TGTGCCAGCAGCTTTCAGGCCGGAAACACCATATATTTT. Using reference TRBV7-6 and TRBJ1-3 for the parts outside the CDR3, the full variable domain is GAGVSQSPRYKVTKRGQDVALRCDPISGHVSLYWYRQALGQGPEFLTYFNYEAQQDKSGLPNDRFSAERPEGSISTLTIQRTEQRDSAMYRCASSFQAGNTIYFGEGSWLTVV.

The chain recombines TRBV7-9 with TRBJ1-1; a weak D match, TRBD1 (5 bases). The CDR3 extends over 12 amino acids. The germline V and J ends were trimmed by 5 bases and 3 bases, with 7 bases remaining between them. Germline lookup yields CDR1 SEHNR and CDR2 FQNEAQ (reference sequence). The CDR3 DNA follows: TGTGCCAGCAGCCGAGGGGACACTGAAGCTTTCTTT. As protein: CASSRGDTEAFF. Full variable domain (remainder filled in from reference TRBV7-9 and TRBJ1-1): DTGVSQNPRHKITKRGQNVTFRCDPISEHNRLYWYRQTLGQGPEFLTYFQNEAQLEKSRLLSDRFSAERPKGSFSTLEIQRTEQGDSAMYLCASSRGDTEAFFGQGTRLTVV.

The DNA for the CDR3 is TGTGCCAGCAGTTACGGTTGGTCAAGCACAGATACGCAGTATTTT. This codes for CASSYGWSSTDTQYF. The J gene is TRBJ2-3, the V gene TRBV6-5; D is unclear. This CDR3 has 15 amino acids. Trimming cost V 2 bases and J 0 bases, with 9 bases left between them. CDR1 and CDR2 (germline): MNHEY, SVGAGI.

CDR3 nucleotides: TGTGCCAGCAGCACGCGGGGGACTAGCACAGATACGCAGTATTTT. This gives the protein CASSTRGTSTDTQYF. The chain joins TRBV11-3 to TRBJ2-3; 7 bases line up with TRBD2. V dropped 5 bases and J dropped 0; count of bases not matched to a gene: 5. This CDR3 region has 15 residues. Germline CDR1 reads SGHNT; CDR2 reads YENEEA.

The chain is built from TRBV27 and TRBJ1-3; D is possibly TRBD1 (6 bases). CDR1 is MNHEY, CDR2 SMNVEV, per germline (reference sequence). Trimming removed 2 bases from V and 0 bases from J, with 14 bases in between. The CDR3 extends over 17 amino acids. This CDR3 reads CASSLRDIPNSGNTIYF. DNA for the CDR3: TGTGCCAGCAGTTTAAGGGACATTCCGAACTCTGGAAACACCATATATTTT.

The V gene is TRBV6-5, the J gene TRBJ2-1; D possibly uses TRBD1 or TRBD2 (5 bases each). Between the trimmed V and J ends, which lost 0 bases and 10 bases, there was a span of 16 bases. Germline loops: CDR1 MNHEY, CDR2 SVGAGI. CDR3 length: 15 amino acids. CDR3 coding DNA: TGTGCCAGCAGTTACTCTGGGACCTCCTTGAGGGAGCAGTTCTTC. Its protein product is CASSYSGTSLREQFF.

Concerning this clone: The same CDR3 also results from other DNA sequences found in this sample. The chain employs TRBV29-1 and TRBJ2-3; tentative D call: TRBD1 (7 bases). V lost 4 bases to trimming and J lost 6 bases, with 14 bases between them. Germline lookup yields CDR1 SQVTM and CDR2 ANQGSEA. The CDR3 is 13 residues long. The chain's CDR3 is CSVGRGPGDTQYF. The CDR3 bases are TGCAGCGTTGGGAGGGGGCCGGGTGATACGCAGTATTTT.

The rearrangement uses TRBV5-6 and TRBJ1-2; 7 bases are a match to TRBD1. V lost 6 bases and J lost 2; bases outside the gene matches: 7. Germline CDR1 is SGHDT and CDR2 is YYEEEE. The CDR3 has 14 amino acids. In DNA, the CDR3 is TGTGCCAGCACAACAGGGGCAGGGAACTATGGCTACACCTTC. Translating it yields CASTTGAGNYGYTF. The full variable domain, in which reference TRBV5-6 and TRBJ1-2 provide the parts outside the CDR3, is DAGVTQSPTHLIKTRGQQVTLRCSPKSGHDTVSWYQQALGQGPQFIFQYYEEEERQRGNFPDRFSGHQFPNYSSELNVNALLLGDSALYLCASTTGAGNYGYTFGSGTRLTVV.

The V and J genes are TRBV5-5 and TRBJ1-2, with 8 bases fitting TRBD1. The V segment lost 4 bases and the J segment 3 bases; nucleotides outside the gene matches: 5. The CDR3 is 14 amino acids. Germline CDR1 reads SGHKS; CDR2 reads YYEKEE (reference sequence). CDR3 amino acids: CASSMTGADYGYTF. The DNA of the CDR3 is TGTGCCAGCAGCATGACAGGGGCGGACTATGGCTACACCTTC.

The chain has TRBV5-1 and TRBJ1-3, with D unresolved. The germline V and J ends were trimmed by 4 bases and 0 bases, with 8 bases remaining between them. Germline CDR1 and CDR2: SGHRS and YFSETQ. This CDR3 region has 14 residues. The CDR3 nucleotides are TGCGCCAGCAGCAGTCACAGCTCTGGAAACACCATATATTTT. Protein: CASSSHSSGNTIYF.